This TCR beta chain derives from a study of CD8+ T cells in alopecia areata. Overall study findings and caveats: Many expanded lesional clones persisted in scalp and blood during tofacitinib. Sharing of TCR sequences between patients (possibly for HLA-related reasons) was less clear than in mice. Baseline CD8+ expansion's link to response remains uncertain, as there was one nonresponder.

cDNA prepared by RNA extraction and subsequent reverse transcription served as the template for sequencing. The protocol was immunoSEQ multiplex PCR, while the TCRdb copy is restricted to in-frame clones and leaves out a portion. The sample carries approximately 300,000 clones, 58% recorded once. Notes on this clone: Its antigen is unknown.

Sample treatment: oral pan-JAK inhibitor, 5-10 mg twice daily. The CDR3 spans 13 residues. The V and J ends lost 5 bases and 7 bases, in that order; junction bases with no gene match: 6. The germline CDR1 and CDR2 sequences are LNHNV and YYDKDF (reference sequence). This chain joins TRBV15 and TRBJ2-7; TRBD1 aligns across 9 bases. The sample was CD4+ T cells sorted from blood, taken at week 24, from a patient treated with tofacitinib. This TCR derives from a human donor with alopecia areata. The CDR3 nucleotides are TGTGCCACCAGCCCCGACAGGGGGTGGGAGCAGTACTTC. The encoded protein is CATSPDRGWEQYF.